This T cell receptor beta chain was identified in a study of blood T cell repertoires in COVID-19. How the authors handled the data: From reference gene primer amplification, estimates of nucleated cell counts were derived. Here immunoSEQ multiplex PCR was the method, and the copy in TCRdb shows in-frame clones only, minus some. V, J and clone size reflect that table, while D and trimming were determined from the DNA. The data show just over 650,000 clones, 85% to 90% seen once. This sequence originates from a woman aged 18-30 years with acute or convalescent COVID-19. Material for sequencing was peripheral blood.

CDR3 in amino acids: CASSLEDFSYEQYF. CDR3 bases: TGCGCCAGCAGCTTGGAGGACTTCTCCTACGAGCAGTACTTC. The rearrangement joins TRBV5-1 to TRBJ2-7; perhaps TRBD2 as D (5 bases). There are 14 residues in the CDR3. Germline lookup yields CDR1 SGHRS and CDR2 YFSETQ. With 0 bases removed from V and 0 bases from J, the gap between germline ends came to 7 bases.